A single sample gave rise to the 23 T cell receptor beta chains below, sequenced in a study of chemoradiotherapy in HPV16-positive cancers. Some clones are missing from TCRdb's copy, which holds only in-frame ones; the method was immunoSEQ multiplex PCR. Here the sample spans around 13,000 clones, roughly nine tenths being singletons. The specimen comprised blood, sampled from a patient who underwent chemoradiotherapy. The source is a human donor with HPV-associated anogenital cancer.

V and J are TRBV7-6 and TRBJ2-1, with 7 bases identical to TRBD1. There are 17 residues in the CDR3. Trimming cost V 1 base and J 4 bases; bases outside gene matches: 10. The germline V gene encodes CDR1 SGHVS and CDR2 FNYEAQ. The CDR3 DNA sequence: TGTGCCAGCAGCTTAGGACAGGGCGATATTGTTTACAATGAGCAGTTCTTC. Translating gives CASSLGQGDIVYNEQFF.

V is TRBV5-1 and J is TRBJ2-5; 9 bases agree with TRBD2. The CDR3 is 15 amino acids. Germline V gene data show CDR1 as SGHRS and CDR2 as YFSETQ. The junction had 5 bases not matched to a gene; V was cut back by 5 bases and J by 0 bases. CDR3 sequence (DNA): TGCGCCAGCAGGTTTAGCGGGGGTAACCAAGAGACCCAGTACTTC. It translates to CASRFSGGNQETQYF.

This clone was recorded only once. The chain recombines TRBV7-3 with TRBJ2-1, with 8 bases identical to TRBD2. This CDR3 is built from 12 residues. V was clipped by 3 bases and J by 13 bases; unmatched bases: 5. Germline CDR1 is SGHTA and CDR2 is FQGTGA. The CDR3 loop reads CASSLSGSQQFF. The CDR3 DNA reads as TGTGCCAGCAGCTTGAGCGGGAGTCAACAGTTCTTC.

DNA for the CDR3: TGCGCCAGCAGCCAAAGACAGGGGGCTTACTACGAGCAGTACTTC. The encoded protein is CASSQRQGAYYEQYF. This rearrangement joins TRBV4-1 to TRBJ2-7; 10 bases map to TRBD1. Germline-derived CDR1 and CDR2 are MGHRA and YSYEKL. Trimming at V came to 2 bases and at J to 3 bases, leaving 4 bases not matched to a gene. The CDR3 covers 15 residues.

The CDR3 loop is CASSPARGDQAFF. CDR3 sequence (DNA): TGTGCCAGCTCACCGGCTCGAGGGGATCAGGCTTTCTTT. V and J are TRBV18 and TRBJ1-1; weak D call: TRBD1 (5 bases). Trimming left V 3 bases short and J 11 bases short, with 16 bases between. Germline loops: CDR1 KGHSH, CDR2 LQKENI. The length of the CDR3 is 13 residues.

V usage is TRBV27 and J usage is TRBJ2-7, with D maybe TRBD2 (6 bases). Per germline, CDR1 MNHEY and CDR2 SMNVEV (reference sequence). The CDR3 consists of 15 residues. Deletions cut 4 bases from V and 3 bases from J, with 16 bases between. Written as DNA, the CDR3 is TGTGCCAGCAGTTCTTGGAGGGGCATGAGCTACGAGCAGTACTTC. This gives the protein CASSSWRGMSYEQYF.

J is TRBJ2-3 and V is TRBV7-2; TRBD2 is a possible D gene (6 bases). This CDR3 spans 15 amino acids. Per germline, CDR1 SGHTA and CDR2 FQGNSA. V lost 1 base to trimming and J lost 0 bases, with 8 bases between them. CDR3 amino acids: CASSLVRESTDTQYF. For the CDR3, the DNA is TGTGCCAGCAGCTTAGTCCGGGAGAGCACAGATACGCAGTATTTT.

This clone was observed a few times. The chain employs TRBV28 and TRBJ1-5; the D is unclear. The ends were cut back, 5 bases at V and 9 bases at J, with 11 bases in the middle. The CDR3 totals 12 residues. Looked up from germline, CDR1 is MDHEN and CDR2 is SYDVKM. The DNA of the CDR3 is TGTGCCAGCAGTCCCCCCGCGGGGCCCCAGCATTTT. This gives the protein CASSPPAGPQHF.

The V and J genes are TRBV19 and TRBJ1-1, with a tentative D call TRBD1 (5 bases). The ends were cut back, 5 bases at V and 4 bases at J, with 11 bases in the middle. The CDR3 has 13 residues. Germline V gives CDR1 LNHDA, CDR2 SQIVND (reference sequence). In DNA, the CDR3 is TGTGCCAGTAGTTGGGTAGGGGTCACTGAAGCTTTCTTT. This sequence encodes CASSWVGVTEAFF.

The V gene is TRBV4-3, the J gene TRBJ1-1; perhaps TRBD1 as D (6 bases). V gave up 1 base and J gave up 3 bases, with 15 bases separating them. Looked up from germline, CDR1 is LGHNA and CDR2 is YSLEER. The CDR3 is 16 residues long. CDR3 in amino acids: CASSQGFDRRYTEAFF. The CDR3 bases are TGCGCCAGCAGCCAAGGTTTCGACAGGAGGTACACTGAAGCTTTCTTT.

This chain uses TRBV7-2 with TRBJ1-6; D may be TRBD1 (5 bases). CDR3 length equals 15 residues. CDR1 is SGHTA, CDR2 FQGNSA, per germline. Deletions cut 4 bases from V and 9 bases from J, with 16 bases between. CDR3 coding DNA: TGTGCCAGCAGCTCCGGGGGTGGGGTGGGTTCACCCCTCCACTTT. Amino acid sequence: CASSSGGGVGSPLHF.

The gene calls are TRBV7-8 and TRBJ1-4; D is unresolved. From germline, CDR1 is SGHVS and CDR2 FQNEAQ. The CDR3 has 16 amino acids. Trimming removed 4 bases at V and 5 bases at J, with 17 bases between. The CDR3 sequence: CASSSPAGTRNEKLFF. CDR3 DNA sequence: TGTGCCAGCAGCTCACCTGCAGGTACGAGGAATGAAAAACTGTTTTTT.

The chain employs TRBV7-6 and TRBJ2-3, with TRBD2 identical over 7 bases. The germline V gene encodes CDR1 SGHVS and CDR2 FNYEAQ. This CDR3 spans 15 amino acids. The J segment lost 4 bases and the V segment lost 0 bases, leaving 4 bases of the junction unmatched. The CDR3 DNA reads TGTGCCAGCAGCTTAGCTGGGCTAGCGGCAGATACGCAGTATTTT. Translated, it gives CASSLAGLAADTQYF.

This chain joins TRBV7-9 and TRBJ2-5, with D hard to call. This CDR3 is built from 15 residues. The V and J ends lost 2 bases and 3 bases respectively, with 13 bases between them. CDR1 is SEHNR, CDR2 FQNEAQ, per germline (reference sequence). CDR3 in DNA: TGTGCCAGCAGCTTAATCTCCTTTACGGAAGAGACCCAGTACTTC. Residues: CASSLISFTEETQYF.

The chain is built from TRBV6-5 and TRBJ1-3; D is undetermined. The V end was cut by 7 bases, the J end by 1 base, with 8 bases between. CDR3 size: 13 residues. Germline values: CDR1 MNHEY, CDR2 SVGAGI. CDR3 nucleotide sequence: TGTGCCAGCAAACAGAGTTCTGGAAACACCATATATTTT. Its translation is CASKQSSGNTIYF.

V and J are TRBV28 and TRBJ2-5, with D tentatively TRBD2 (6 bases). The CDR3 consists of 14 residues. From germline, CDR1 is MDHEN and CDR2 SYDVKM. With 7 bases removed from V and 2 bases from J, the gap between germline ends came to 14 bases. For the CDR3, the DNA is TGTGCCAGCAATTGGAGGGAACAACAAGAGACCCAGTACTTC. Its protein product is CASNWREQQETQYF. Filled out from reference TRBV28 and TRBJ2-5, the complete variable domain reads DVKVTQSSRYLVKRTGEKVFLECVQDMDHENMFWYRQDPGLGLRLIYFSYDVKMKEKGDIPEGYSVSREKKERFSLILESASTNQTSMYLCASNWREQQETQYFGPGTRLLVL.

The rearrangement links TRBV29-1 to TRBJ2-2, with 12 bases fitting TRBD2. The CDR3 totals 15 residues. The V segment lost 6 bases and the J segment 2 bases; nucleotides outside the gene matches: 4. Germline V CDR1 and CDR2: SQVTM, ANQGSEA. CDR3 amino acids: CSVRTSGKNTGELFF. The CDR3 region has the DNA TGCAGCGTAAGGACTAGCGGGAAAAACACCGGGGAGCTGTTTTTT.

The chain combines TRBV20-1 with TRBJ2-1, with D uncertain. Trimming cost V 5 bases and J 14 bases, with 16 bases left between them. The length of the CDR3 is 11 residues. Looked up from germline, CDR1 is DFQATT and CDR2 is SNEGSKA (reference sequence). The CDR3 bases are TGCAGTGCTCAGAGGACCTTCTGGGAGTTCTTC. Its protein product is CSAQRTFWEFF.

This clone was seen just once. This chain connects TRBV18 to TRBJ2-1, with 14 bases lining up with TRBD2. CDR3 length equals 17 residues. CDR1 KGHSH and CDR2 LQKENI come from the germline V gene. V gave up 5 bases and J gave up 10 bases; unmatched junction bases: 13. CDR3 sequence: CASSYRAPGLAGVEQFF. The CDR3 DNA is TGTGCCAGCTCATACAGAGCACCGGGACTAGCGGGAGTCGAGCAGTTCTTC.

This clone has a single count. The V gene is TRBV2, the J gene TRBJ1-1; D may be TRBD1 (6 bases). The CDR3 length is 14 residues. V lost 2 bases and J lost 5, with 12 bases in between. From germline, CDR1 is SNHLY and CDR2 FYNNEI. The CDR3 nucleotides are TGTGCCAGCAGTGAACCAGGGGTTGGGACTGAAGCTTTCTTT. This sequence encodes CASSEPGVGTEAFF.

J is TRBJ2-5 and V is TRBV7-9, with TRBD2 matching 9 bases. The CDR3 length is 16 residues. The junction had 14 bases not matched to a gene; V was cut back by 5 bases and J by 7 bases. Germline V gene sequence: CDR1 SEHNR, CDR2 FQNEAQ (reference sequence). CDR3 nucleotides: TGTGCCAGCAGCCCAGACGCGGGAGGGAGGGGCGCGACCCAGTACTTC. This sequence encodes CASSPDAGGRGATQYF.

This sequence joins TRBV29-1 and TRBJ1-2; unclear D gene. The CDR3 spans 13 residues. V shed 4 bases and J shed 4 bases, with 13 bases lying between them. Germline CDR1 reads SQVTM; CDR2 reads ANQGSEA. The CDR3 here is CSVGFSQGYGYTF. CDR3 sequence (DNA): TGCAGCGTTGGGTTCAGCCAAGGCTATGGCTACACCTTC.

The J gene is TRBJ2-3, the V gene TRBV4-3, with D perhaps matching TRBD1 or TRBD2 (5 bases each). The CDR3 consists of 15 residues. V lost 5 bases to trimming and J lost 4 bases, with 16 bases between them. Per germline, CDR1 LGHNA and CDR2 YSLEER. CDR3 protein: CASSYWGAGADTQYF. The DNA of the CDR3 is TGCGCCAGCAGCTATTGGGGCGCCGGGGCAGATACGCAGTATTTT.